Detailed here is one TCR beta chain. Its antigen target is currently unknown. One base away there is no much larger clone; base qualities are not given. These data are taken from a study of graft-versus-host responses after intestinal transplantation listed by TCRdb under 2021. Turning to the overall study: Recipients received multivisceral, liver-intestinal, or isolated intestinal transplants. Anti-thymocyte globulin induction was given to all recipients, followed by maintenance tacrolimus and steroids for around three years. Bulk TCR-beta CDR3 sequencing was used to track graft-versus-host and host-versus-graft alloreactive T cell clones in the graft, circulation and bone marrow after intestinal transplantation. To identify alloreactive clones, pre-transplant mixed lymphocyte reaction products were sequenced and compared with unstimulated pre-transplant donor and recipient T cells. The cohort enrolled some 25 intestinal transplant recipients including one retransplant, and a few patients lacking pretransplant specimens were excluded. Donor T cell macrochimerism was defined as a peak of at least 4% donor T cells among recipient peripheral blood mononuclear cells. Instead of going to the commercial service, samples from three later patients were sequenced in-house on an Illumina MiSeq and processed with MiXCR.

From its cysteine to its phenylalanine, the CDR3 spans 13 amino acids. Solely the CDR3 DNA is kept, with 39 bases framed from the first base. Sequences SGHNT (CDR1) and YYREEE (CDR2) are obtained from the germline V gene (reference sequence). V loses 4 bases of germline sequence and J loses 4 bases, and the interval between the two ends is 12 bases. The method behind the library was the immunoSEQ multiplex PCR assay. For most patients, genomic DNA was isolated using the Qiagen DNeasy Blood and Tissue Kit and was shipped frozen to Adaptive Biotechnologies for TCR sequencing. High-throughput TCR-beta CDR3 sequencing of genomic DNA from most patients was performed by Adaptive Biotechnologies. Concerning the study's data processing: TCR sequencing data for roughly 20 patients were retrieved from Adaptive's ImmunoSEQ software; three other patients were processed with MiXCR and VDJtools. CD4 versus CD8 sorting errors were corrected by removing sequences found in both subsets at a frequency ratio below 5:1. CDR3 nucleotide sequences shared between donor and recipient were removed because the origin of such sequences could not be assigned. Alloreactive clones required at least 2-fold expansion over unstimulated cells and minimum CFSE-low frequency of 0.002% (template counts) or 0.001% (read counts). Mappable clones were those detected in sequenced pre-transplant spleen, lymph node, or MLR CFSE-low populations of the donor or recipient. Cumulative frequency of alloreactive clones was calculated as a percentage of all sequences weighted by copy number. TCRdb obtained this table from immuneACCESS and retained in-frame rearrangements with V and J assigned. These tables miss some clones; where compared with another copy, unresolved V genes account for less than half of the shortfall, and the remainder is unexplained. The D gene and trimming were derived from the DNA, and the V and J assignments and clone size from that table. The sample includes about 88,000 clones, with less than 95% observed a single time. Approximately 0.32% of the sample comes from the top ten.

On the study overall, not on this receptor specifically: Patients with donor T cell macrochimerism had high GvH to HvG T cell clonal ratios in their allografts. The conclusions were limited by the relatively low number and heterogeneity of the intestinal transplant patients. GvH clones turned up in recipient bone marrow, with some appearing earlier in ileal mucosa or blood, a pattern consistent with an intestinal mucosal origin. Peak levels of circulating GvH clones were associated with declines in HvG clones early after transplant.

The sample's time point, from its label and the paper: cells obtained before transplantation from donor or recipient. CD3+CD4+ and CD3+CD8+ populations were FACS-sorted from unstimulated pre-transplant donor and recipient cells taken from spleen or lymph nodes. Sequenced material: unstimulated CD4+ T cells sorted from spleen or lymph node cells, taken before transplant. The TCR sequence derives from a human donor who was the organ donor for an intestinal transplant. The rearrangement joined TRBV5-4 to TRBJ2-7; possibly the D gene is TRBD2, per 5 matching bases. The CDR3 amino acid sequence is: CASSPGSLYEQYF. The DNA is TGTGCCAGCAGCCCGGGATCTCTGTACGAGCAGTACTTC.